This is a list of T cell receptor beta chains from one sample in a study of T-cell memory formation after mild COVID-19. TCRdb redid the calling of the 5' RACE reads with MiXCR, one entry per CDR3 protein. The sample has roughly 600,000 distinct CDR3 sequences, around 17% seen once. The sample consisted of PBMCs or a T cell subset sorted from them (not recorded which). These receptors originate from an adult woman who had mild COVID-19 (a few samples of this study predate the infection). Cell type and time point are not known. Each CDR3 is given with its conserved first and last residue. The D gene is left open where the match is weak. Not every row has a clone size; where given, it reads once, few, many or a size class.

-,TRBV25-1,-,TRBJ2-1,CASSDSRIGGLGDEQFF,TGTGCCAGCAGTGATTCCCGGATAGGGGGGCTCGGGGATGAGCAGTTCTTC
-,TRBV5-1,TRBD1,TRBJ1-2,CASSALDLTGGHYGYTF,TGCGCCAGCAGCGCCCTGGACCTGACAGGGGGGCACTATGGCTACACCTTC
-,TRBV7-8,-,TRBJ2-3,CASNLEGPQPTDTQYF,TGTGCCAGCAACTTAGAAGGGCCTCAGCCCACAGATACGCAGTATTTT
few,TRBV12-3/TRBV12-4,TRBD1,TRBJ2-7,CASSSGGQGRRTQYF,TGTGCCAGCAGTTCCGGGGGACAGGGGCGCCGGACGCAGTACTTC
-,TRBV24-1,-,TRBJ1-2,CATSDLRRAIENYGYTF,TGTGCCACCAGTGATTTGCGGAGGGCCATAGAGAACTATGGCTACACCTTC
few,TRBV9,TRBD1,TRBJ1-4,CASRRGTGANEKLFF,TGTGCCAGCAGGAGGGGGACAGGTGCTAATGAAAAACTGTTTTTT
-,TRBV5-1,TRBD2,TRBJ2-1,CASSLAPLAGGYVEQFF,TGCGCCAGCAGCTTGGCCCCCCTAGCGGGGGGTTACGTAGAGCAGTTCTTC
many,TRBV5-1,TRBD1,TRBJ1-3,CASSSTGQGAGNTIYF,TGCGCCAGCAGCTCCACCGGACAGGGAGCAGGAAACACCATATATTTT
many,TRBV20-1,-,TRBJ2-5,CSARPRELPGTQRETQYF,TGCAGTGCTAGACCCAGGGAATTACCCGGGACTCAAAGGGAGACCCAGTACTTC
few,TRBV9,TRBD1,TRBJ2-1,CASSVGWTGTDNEQFF,TGTGCCAGCAGCGTAGGATGGACAGGGACCGACAATGAGCAGTTCTTC
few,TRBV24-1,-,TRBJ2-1,CATSDNAGAIDSPYNEQFF,TGTGCCACCAGTGATAATGCAGGAGCAATCGATTCTCCCTACAATGAGCAGTTCTTC
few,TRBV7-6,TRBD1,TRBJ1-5,CASSTGQGPNQPQHF,TGTGCCAGCAGCACCGGACAGGGCCCAAATCAGCCCCAGCATTTT
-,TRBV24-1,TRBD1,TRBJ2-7,CATSALGGQGVYEQYF,TGTGCCACCAGTGCCCTTGGGGGACAGGGGGTCTACGAGCAGTACTTC
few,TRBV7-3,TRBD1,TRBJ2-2,CASSSGTGESGELFF,TGTGCCAGCAGCTCCGGGACAGGGGAGTCCGGGGAGCTGTTTTTT
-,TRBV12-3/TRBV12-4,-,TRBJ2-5,CARGTYQETQYF,TGTGCCAGAGGGACATACCAAGAGACCCAGTACTTC
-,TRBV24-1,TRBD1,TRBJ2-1,CATAPGQGWMDEQFF,TGTGCCACCGCCCCCGGACAGGGATGGATGGATGAGCAGTTCTTC
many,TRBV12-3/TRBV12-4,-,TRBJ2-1,CASSLGAEQFF,TGTGCCAGCAGCTTAGGGGCGGAGCAGTTCTTC
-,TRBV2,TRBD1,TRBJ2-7,CASFGTAPSYEQYF,TGTGCCAGCTTTGGGACAGCTCCTTCCTACGAGCAGTACTTC
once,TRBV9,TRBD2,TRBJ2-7,CASSETSGRALEQYF,TGTGCCAGCAGCGAAACTAGCGGGAGGGCGCTAGAGCAGTACTTC
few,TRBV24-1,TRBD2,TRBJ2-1,CATSLAGPTAGDEQFF,TGTGCCACCAGTTTAGCGGGGCCCACAGCGGGGGATGAGCAGTTCTTC
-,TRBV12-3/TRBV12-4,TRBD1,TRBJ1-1,CASSYGTGDLNTEAFF,TGTGCCAGCAGTTATGGGACAGGGGATCTGAACACTGAAGCTTTCTTT
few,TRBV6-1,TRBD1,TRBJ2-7,CATDRELLRTYEQYF,TGTGCCACGGACAGGGAACTCCTCAGAACCTACGAGCAGTACTTC
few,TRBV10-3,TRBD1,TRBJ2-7,CAIRAGTANSYEQYF,TGTGCCATCAGAGCCGGGACAGCTAACTCCTACGAGCAGTACTTC
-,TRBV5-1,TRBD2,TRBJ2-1,CASSLTSGGEYNEQFF,TGCGCCAGCAGCTTGACTAGCGGGGGGGAGTACAATGAGCAGTTCTTC
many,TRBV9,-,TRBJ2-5,CASRGDEETQYF,TGTGCCAGCAGGGGCGATGAAGAGACCCAGTACTTC
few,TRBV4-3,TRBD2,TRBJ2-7,CASSQESASGSRRQYF,TGCGCCAGCAGCCAAGAGTCGGCTAGCGGGAGCCGGCGGCAGTACTTC
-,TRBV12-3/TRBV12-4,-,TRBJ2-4,CASSLAGYGIQYF,TGTGCCAGCAGTTTAGCCGGGTACGGCATTCAGTACTTC
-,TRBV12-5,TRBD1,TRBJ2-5,CASGWTGAETQYF,TGTGCTAGTGGTTGGACAGGAGCAGAGACCCAGTACTTC
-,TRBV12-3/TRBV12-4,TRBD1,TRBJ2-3,CASRPGGTGGADTQYF,TGTGCCAGCAGACCCGGGGGGACAGGGGGCGCAGATACGCAGTATTTT
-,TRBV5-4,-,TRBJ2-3,CASSSTGDLTDTQYF,TGTGCCAGCAGCAGTACAGGCGACCTCACAGATACGCAGTATTTT
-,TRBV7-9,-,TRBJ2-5,CASSLRSGGQETQYF,TGTGCCAGCAGCTTACGCTCCGGGGGCCAAGAGACCCAGTACTTC
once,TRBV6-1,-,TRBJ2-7,CASIFNRRSYEQYF,TGTGCCAGCATTTTTAACAGGCGATCCTACGAGCAGTACTTC
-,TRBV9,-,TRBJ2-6,CASSKDMVSGANVLTF,TGTGCCAGCAGCAAAGACATGGTCTCTGGGGCCAACGTCCTGACTTTC
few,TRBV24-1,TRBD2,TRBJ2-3,CATSAPSTSGTSTDTQYF,TGTGCCACCAGTGCCCCCTCGACTAGCGGGACTAGCACAGATACGCAGTATTTT
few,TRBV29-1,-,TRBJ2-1,CSVEDQPGLGQFF,TGCAGCGTTGAAGATCAGCCGGGACTTGGACAGTTCTTC
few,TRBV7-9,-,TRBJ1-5,CASTQGEWPWEPQHF,TGTGCCAGTACGCAGGGCGAATGGCCGTGGGAGCCCCAGCATTTT
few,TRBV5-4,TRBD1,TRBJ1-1,CASSFQTGGGSLF,TGTGCCAGCAGCTTTCAGACAGGGGGAGGAAGTCTATTT
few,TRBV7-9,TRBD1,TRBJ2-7,CASSSSGTGSYEQYF,TGTGCCAGCAGCTCGAGTGGGACAGGTTCTTACGAGCAGTACTTC
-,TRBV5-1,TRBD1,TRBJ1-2,CASLGGPTGQGHGYTF,TGCGCCAGCCTAGGCGGGCCGACTGGACAGGGTCATGGCTACACCTTC
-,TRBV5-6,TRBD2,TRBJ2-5,CASTPREGRETQYF,TGTGCCAGCACCCCGAGGGAGGGGAGGGAGACCCAGTACTTC
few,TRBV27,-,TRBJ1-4,CASSLSGVQEKLFF,TGTGCCAGCAGTTTATCAGGGGTACAGGAAAAACTGTTTTTT
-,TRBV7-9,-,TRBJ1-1,CASSLDDRETFF,TGTGCCAGCAGCTTAGATGATAGGGAGACTTTCTTT
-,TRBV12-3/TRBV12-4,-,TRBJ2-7,CASSNRVDEQYF,TGTGCCAGCAGCAACAGGGTGGACGAGCAGTACTTC
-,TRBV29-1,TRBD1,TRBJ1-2,CSVDSSKTGNYGYTF,TGCAGCGTTGATTCATCCAAGACAGGGAACTATGGCTACACCTTC
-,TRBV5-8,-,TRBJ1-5,CASSRWPQHF,TGTGCCAGCAGCCGCTGGCCCCAGCATTTT
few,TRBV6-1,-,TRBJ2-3,CASSEVRPDTQYF,TGTGCCAGCAGTGAAGTTAGGCCAGATACGCAGTATTTT
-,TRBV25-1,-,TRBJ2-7,CASSEPTLSGYEQYF,TGTGCCAGCAGTGAGCCGACTCTCTCGGGCTACGAGCAGTACTTC
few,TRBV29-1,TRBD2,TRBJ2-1,CSVGLAGGYNEQFF,TGCAGCGTTGGACTAGCGGGTGGGTACAATGAGCAGTTCTTC
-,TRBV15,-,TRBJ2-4,CATSGGTPGRGNIQYF,TGTGCCACCAGCGGTGGGACACCAGGAAGGGGTAACATTCAGTACTTC
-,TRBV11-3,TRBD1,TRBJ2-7,CASSRSGTGDHEQYF,TGTGCCAGCAGTAGGAGCGGGACAGGGGACCACGAGCAGTACTTC
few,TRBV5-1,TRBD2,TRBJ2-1,CASSPEGTSPNEQFF,TGCGCCAGCAGCCCTGAGGGGACTAGTCCAAATGAGCAGTTCTTC
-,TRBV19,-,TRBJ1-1,CASSIRTGTTEAFF,TGTGCCAGTAGTATCAGGACGGGTACTACTGAAGCTTTCTTT
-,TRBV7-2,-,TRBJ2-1,CASSLAWHEQFF,TGTGCCAGCAGCTTAGCTTGGCATGAGCAGTTCTTC
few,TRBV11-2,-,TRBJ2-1,CASSLVQAPWNEQFF,TGTGCCAGCAGCTTAGTGCAGGCTCCTTGGAATGAGCAGTTCTTC
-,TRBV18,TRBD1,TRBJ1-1,CASSPGTGLATEAFF,TGTGCCAGCTCACCAGGGACAGGGCTGGCCACTGAAGCTTTCTTT
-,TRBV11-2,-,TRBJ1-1,CASSLEGGVAGSDSETFF,TGTGCCAGCAGCTTAGAAGGGGGTGTGGCAGGGAGTGATTCTGAAACTTTCTTT
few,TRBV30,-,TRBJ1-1,CAWSWGLNTEAFF,TGTGCCTGGAGTTGGGGTTTGAACACTGAAGCTTTCTTT
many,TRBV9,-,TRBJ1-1,CASSWGTNTEAFF,TGTGCCAGCAGCTGGGGGACCAACACTGAAGCTTTCTTT
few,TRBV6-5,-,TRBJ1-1,CASRDGGTAFF,TGTGCCAGCAGAGACGGTGGAACGGCTTTCTTT
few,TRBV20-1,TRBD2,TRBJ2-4,CSAPTSGSNIQYF,TGCAGTGCTCCCACTAGCGGGAGTAACATTCAGTACTTC